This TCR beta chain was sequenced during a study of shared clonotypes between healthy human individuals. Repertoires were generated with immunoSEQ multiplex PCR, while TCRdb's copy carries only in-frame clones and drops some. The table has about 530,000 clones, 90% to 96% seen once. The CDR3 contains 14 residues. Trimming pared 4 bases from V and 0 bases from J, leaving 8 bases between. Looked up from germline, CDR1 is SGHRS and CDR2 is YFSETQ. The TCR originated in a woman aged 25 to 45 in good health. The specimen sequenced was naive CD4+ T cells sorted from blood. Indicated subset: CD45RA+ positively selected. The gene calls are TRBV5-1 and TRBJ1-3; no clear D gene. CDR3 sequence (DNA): TGCGCCAGCAGCAAGGGCCGCTCTGGAAACACCATATATTTT. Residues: CASSKGRSGNTIYF.